The 30 T cell receptor beta chains below all came from one sample that was sequenced in a study of beta chain features in type 1 diabetes. General study findings and limits: Shortening of TCRB CDR3s, moderate but significant, appeared in all four CD4+ subsets of Type 1 diabetes patients.

These receptors have no identified antigens. What was sequenced were expressed TCRB transcripts, since all of the isolated RNA had been reverse transcribed. TCRdb keeps only in-frame clones here, not all; method: immunoSEQ multiplex PCR. The sample lists approximately 600,000 clones; around an eighth were seen once. The sequencing sample was made of naive CD4+ T cells from blood. These TCRs come from a man younger than 40 with type 1 diabetes.

The table lists this clone with a few counts. This chain links TRBV29-1 with TRBJ2-2; TRBD1 matches at 7 bases. This CDR3 is 14 amino acids long. V dropped 7 bases and J dropped 1; count of bases not matched to a gene: 6. Germline CDR1 reads SQVTM; CDR2 reads ANQGSEA. The CDR3 DNA reads as TGCAGCGCCAGACAGGGATTGAACACCGGGGAGCTGTTTTTT. Translated: CSARQGLNTGELFF.

The chain carries TRBV30 and TRBJ1-5, with D perhaps TRBD1 (6 bases). The V end lost 2 bases, the J end lost 4 bases, and 12 bases lay between the germline ends. This CDR3 spans 14 amino acids. In germline, CDR1 is GTSNPN, CDR2 SVGIG (reference sequence). As DNA, the CDR3 is TGTGCCTGGAGTCAGAGGGGGGGAAATCAGCCCCAGCATTTT. Translating gives CAWSQRGGNQPQHF.

This clone was seen more than once but under ten times. The V call is TRBV2, the J call TRBJ2-3; the D gene is possibly TRBD2 (6 bases). The CDR3 is 19 residues long. Trimming took 5 bases from V and 2 from J, leaving 26 bases between them. CDR1 SNHLY and CDR2 FYNNEI come from the germline V gene. CDR3 in amino acids: CASSQTPVGTGLVTDTQYF. The CDR3 region has the DNA TGTGCCAGCAGTCAGACGCCGGTCGGGACTGGCCTGGTCACAGATACGCAGTATTTT.

In DNA, the CDR3 is TGTGCCAGCAGCTTCAAGGGGAATCAGCCCCAGCATTTT. Its translation is CASSFKGNQPQHF. The rearrangement joins TRBV5-6 to TRBJ1-5; a possible D gene is TRBD1 (5 bases). Trimming removed 2 bases from V and 4 bases from J, with 7 bases in between. Germline CDR1 is SGHDT and CDR2 is YYEEEE. This CDR3 is 13 amino acids long.

This clone has just a few counts. The chain carries TRBV14 and TRBJ1-2, with D unresolved. The CDR3 has 13 residues. V dropped 7 bases and J dropped 4 bases, with 13 bases sitting between them. Germline CDR1 SGHDN, CDR2 FVKESK. CDR3 in amino acids: CASTLGGTYGYTF. The CDR3 DNA follows: TGTGCCAGCACACTGGGAGGCACCTATGGCTACACCTTC.

This chain links TRBV29-1 with TRBJ1-2, with 9 nucleotides matching TRBD1. Germline CDR1 and CDR2: SQVTM and ANQGSEA. The CDR3 runs 12 residues. Unmatched junction bases numbered 4, after V lost 6 bases and J lost 5 bases. The CDR3 DNA sequence: TGCAGCGTACTCGGACAGGGGTATGGCTACACCTTC. It translates to CSVLGQGYGYTF.

This chain connects TRBV7-6 to TRBJ2-2; D is ambiguous. The germline V and J ends were trimmed by 0 bases and 1 base, with 3 bases remaining between them. The CDR3 runs 14 residues. Germline loops: CDR1 SGHVS, CDR2 FNYEAQ. The CDR3 bases are TGTGCCAGCAGCTTAGCCAGGAACACCGGGGAGCTGTTTTTT. Translation: CASSLARNTGELFF.

The chain has TRBV5-1 and TRBJ2-5; no definite D call. The CDR3 is made up of 15 amino acids. V lost 0 bases, J lost 2 bases, and 11 bases lay in between. Germline-derived CDR1 and CDR2 are SGHRS and YFSETQ. CDR3 region: CASSLGWGRQETQYF. The CDR3 DNA reads TGCGCCAGCAGCTTGGGGTGGGGAAGGCAAGAGACCCAGTACTTC. Full variable domain (remainder filled in from reference TRBV5-1 and TRBJ2-5): KAGVTQTPRYLIKTRGQQVTLSCSPISGHRSVSWYQQTPGQGLQFLFEYFSETQRNKGNFPGRFSGRQFSNSRSEMNVSTLELGDSALYLCASSLGWGRQETQYFGPGTRLLVL.

With regard to this clone: A junction boundary mismatches the germline segment, possibly from a read error. The genes are TRBV23-1 and TRBJ2-7; D is perhaps TRBD1 or TRBD2 (5 bases each). Being an ORF, TRBV23-1 has a function that is uncertain. The CDR3 runs to 17 residues. The chain's CDR3 is CARSQSESGPSIYEQYF. CDR3 DNA: TGCGCCCGCAGTCAATCGGAATCGGGGCCTAGTATATACGAGCAGTACTTC.

This chain connects TRBV5-1 to TRBJ1-1; D gene uncertain. The CDR3 consists of 16 residues. Looked up from germline, CDR1 is SGHRS and CDR2 is YFSETQ. V was cut by 0 bases and J by 3 bases, with 15 bases left in between. The chain's CDR3 is CASSLAGRTGDTEAFF. The CDR3 bases are TGCGCCAGCAGCTTGGCTGGGCGGACCGGGGACACTGAAGCTTTCTTT.

This clone was observed a handful of times. V and J are TRBV11-1 and TRBJ2-1; the D is unclear. The V gene lost 5 bases and the J gene lost 4 bases, with 6 bases spanning the gap. This CDR3 comprises 12 residues. Germline loops: CDR1 SGHAT, CDR2 FQDESV (reference sequence). CDR3 nucleotide sequence: TGTGCCAGCAGCACAGAATACAATGAGCAGTTCTTC. Amino acid sequence: CASSTEYNEQFF.

This clone was seen just once. The rearrangement joins TRBV7-3 to TRBJ1-6; possibly TRBD1 for D (5 bases). Germline lookup yields CDR1 SGHTA and CDR2 FQGTGA. The CDR3 has 13 residues. V was clipped by 6 bases and J by 7 bases, with 10 bases between them. The CDR3 protein is CASREGYNSPLHF. CDR3 DNA: TGTGCCAGCAGAGAGGGGTACAATTCACCCCTCCACTTT.

This clone has a handful of counts. This sequence joins TRBV28 and TRBJ2-7, with TRBD1 identical over 10 bases. Germline V lookup: CDR1 MDHEN, CDR2 SYDVKM. This CDR3 region has 12 residues. With V trimmed by 8 bases and J by 3 bases, 1 base remained unmatched. The DNA for the CDR3 is TGTGCCAGCCGGACAGGGGGCTACGAGCAGTACTTC. Amino acid sequence: CASRTGGYEQYF.

The V and J genes are TRBV7-2 and TRBJ2-5; TRBD1 agrees at 9 bases. The V and J ends lost 5 bases and 2 bases, in that order; junction bases with no gene match: 9. Germline CDR1 is SGHTA and CDR2 is FQGNSA. The CDR3 is 16 amino acids. CDR3: CASSHLSTGGQETQYF. The DNA of the CDR3 is TGTGCCAGCAGCCACCTATCGACAGGGGGACAAGAGACCCAGTACTTC. Together with reference TRBV7-2 and TRBJ2-5, the CDR3 gives the full variable domain: GAGVSQSPSNKVTEKGKDVELRCDPISGHTALYWYRQSLGQGLEFLIYFQGNSAPDKSGLPSDRFSAERTGGSVSTLTIQRTQQEDSAVYLCASSHLSTGGQETQYFGPGTRLLVL.

This chain uses TRBV7-2 with TRBJ2-5; D unresolved. The CDR3 extends over 13 amino acids. CDR1 is SGHTA and CDR2 is FQGNSA in the germline V gene. V lost 6 bases and J 2 bases, leaving 10 bases between the germline ends. The CDR3 here is CASRSGRQETQYF. For the CDR3, the DNA is TGTGCCAGCAGGTCCGGACGGCAAGAGACCCAGTACTTC.

V is TRBV23-1 and J is TRBJ2-7; possible D gene TRBD2, 6 bases. TRBV23-1 is treated as an ORF (open reading frame) with a function not yet certain. This CDR3 spans 15 amino acids. Trimming removed 0 bases from V and 3 bases from J, with 12 bases in between. CDR3 amino acids: CASSQSAGGDYEQYF. The CDR3 DNA is TGCGCCAGCAGTCAATCGGCAGGCGGGGACTACGAGCAGTACTTC.

J is TRBJ2-7 and V is TRBV18, with 13 bases lining up with TRBD2. Unmatched junction bases numbered 5, after V lost 3 bases and J lost 0 bases. This CDR3 region has 17 residues. Germline loops: CDR1 KGHSH, CDR2 LQKENI. CDR3 amino acids: CASSPTSGGTHSYEQYF. For the CDR3, the DNA is TGTGCCAGCTCACCGACTAGCGGGGGGACACACTCCTACGAGCAGTACTTC.

This clone was recorded a few times. The V gene is TRBV19, the J gene TRBJ1-1; the match to TRBD1 covers 7 bases. The CDR3 has 14 amino acids. The J segment lost 5 bases and the V segment lost 3 bases, leaving 6 bases of the junction unmatched. Germline V lookup: CDR1 LNHDA, CDR2 SQIVND (reference sequence). CDR3 loop: CASSIRDSNTEAFF. CDR3 DNA: TGTGCCAGTAGTATCCGGGACAGTAATACTGAAGCTTTCTTT.

This clone was counted between two and nine times. The chain combines TRBV19 with TRBJ2-7; 8 bases fit TRBD2. The CDR3 runs 14 residues. CDR1 and CDR2 (germline): LNHDA, SQIVND (reference sequence). The J segment lost 4 bases and the V segment lost 4 bases, leaving 6 bases of the junction unmatched. This CDR3 is CASSSSGVGYEQYF. CDR3 nucleotide sequence: TGTGCCAGTAGTAGTAGCGGGGTTGGATACGAGCAGTACTTC.

This clone is a singleton in its sample. The CDR3 reads CASSQEGTISSGNTIYF. The CDR3 DNA is TGCGCCAGCAGCCAAGAGGGGACAATCAGCTCTGGAAACACCATATATTTT. The gene calls are TRBV4-1 and TRBJ1-3; tentatively, D is TRBD1 (6 bases). Germline values: CDR1 MGHRA, CDR2 YSYEKL. With 0 bases removed from V and 0 bases from J, the gap between germline ends came to 12 bases. The CDR3 extends over 17 amino acids.

V gene TRBV11-2 combines with J gene TRBJ2-7; the D is unclear. Germline loops: CDR1 SGHAT, CDR2 FQNNGV. This CDR3 spans 14 amino acids. Trimming left V 0 bases short and J 0 bases short, with 6 bases between. The DNA for the CDR3 is TGTGCCAGCAGCTTAGAGAGGACCTCCTACGAGCAGTACTTC. Protein sequence: CASSLERTSYEQYF.

This clone was recorded a few times. V usage is TRBV14 and J usage is TRBJ2-7, with D tentatively TRBD1 or TRBD2 (6 bases each). Looked up from germline, CDR1 is SGHDN and CDR2 is FVKESK. V was trimmed by 1 base and J by 7 bases, leaving 17 bases between them. This CDR3 is built from 15 residues. The CDR3 region has the DNA TGTGCCAGCAGCCAAGTCGGGGGCGAGTTGGGAGAGCAGTACTTC. Residues: CASSQVGGELGEQYF.

J is TRBJ2-1 and V is TRBV5-4, with D unclear. Germline V gene data show CDR1 as SGHNT and CDR2 as YYREEE (reference sequence). Trimming left V 1 base short and J 0 bases short, with 8 bases between. The CDR3 has 15 amino acids. The CDR3 reads CASSLSWSSYNEQFF. CDR3 DNA sequence: TGTGCCAGCAGCTTGAGCTGGAGCTCCTACAATGAGCAGTTCTTC.

This clone occurred a few times. V and J are TRBV13 and TRBJ2-1; D not certain. The CDR3 length is 13 residues. Germline lookup yields CDR1 PRHDT and CDR2 FYEKMQ (reference sequence). Trimming cost V 2 bases and J 7 bases, with 9 bases left between them. The CDR3 sequence: CASSLRANNEQFF. CDR3 sequence (DNA): TGTGCCAGCAGCTTAAGGGCTAATAATGAGCAGTTCTTC.

The chain joins TRBV7-6 to TRBJ2-1; the match to TRBD2 covers 8 bases. Germline V CDR1 and CDR2: SGHVS, FNYEAQ. With V trimmed by 4 bases and J by 4 bases, 3 bases remained unmatched. This CDR3 spans 14 amino acids. The CDR3 DNA sequence: TGTGCCAGCAGCTCGATAGCGGGGTACAATGAGCAGTTCTTC. This gives the protein CASSSIAGYNEQFF. The full variable domain, rest sourced from reference TRBV7-6 and TRBJ2-1, is GAGVSQSPRYKVTKRGQDVALRCDPISGHVSLYWYRQALGQGPEFLTYFNYEAQQDKSGLPNDRFSAERPEGSISTLTIQRTEQRDSAMYRCASSSIAGYNEQFFGPGTRLTVL.

The chain links TRBV6-5 to TRBJ1-2; D remains ambiguous. This CDR3 is 14 amino acids long. Germline CDR1 and CDR2: MNHEY and SVGAGI. V lost 2 bases and J lost 8, with 15 bases in between. For the CDR3, the DNA is TGTGCCAGCAGTTACGGCGTCTCCTCGGGCGGCTACACCTTC. Its translation is CASSYGVSSGGYTF.

This clone was observed a handful of times. The chain is built from TRBV29-1 and TRBJ2-5; 7 bases are a match to TRBD1. The V gene's germline CDR1 is SQVTM and CDR2 ANQGSEA. There are 12 residues in the CDR3. V was clipped by 8 bases and J by 3 bases; unmatched bases: 6. CDR3 DNA: TGCAGCACAACCCAGGGGGAAGAGACCCAGTACTTC. Translation: CSTTQGEETQYF.

This CDR3 is CASRNWAITDTQYF. The CDR3, as DNA: TGTGCCAGCAGAAATTGGGCGATCACAGATACGCAGTATTTT. The rearrangement links TRBV6-5 to TRBJ2-3; D remains ambiguous. Germline lookup yields CDR1 MNHEY and CDR2 SVGAGI. This CDR3 is built from 14 residues. The V and J ends lost 6 bases and 2 bases respectively, with 12 bases between them.

This clone was found a few times. The CDR3 DNA reads TGTGCCAGCAGCAATGACAGGGGGGTAGGAGGCACAGATACGCAGTATTTT. Amino acids: CASSNDRGVGGTDTQYF. The chain uses TRBV7-9 and TRBJ2-3; 9 bases agree with TRBD1. The CDR3 covers 17 residues. Germline values: CDR1 SEHNR, CDR2 FQNEAQ (reference sequence). The junction had 10 bases not matched to a gene; V was cut back by 5 bases and J by 1 base.

The genes are TRBV7-2 and TRBJ2-1, with 9 positions matching TRBD1. The CDR3 runs 15 residues. The J segment lost 6 bases and the V segment lost 5 bases, leaving 8 bases of the junction unmatched. From germline, CDR1 is SGHTA and CDR2 FQGNSA. The chain's CDR3 is CASSITGGWGNEQFF. The CDR3 DNA sequence: TGTGCCAGCAGCATAACAGGGGGCTGGGGCAATGAGCAGTTCTTC.